The present T cell receptor (beta chain) was sequenced within a study of T cells after yellow fever vaccination. This clonotype was found a few times. MiXCR, run by TCRdb on the 5' RACE reads, gives a single entry per CDR3 protein. The sample includes hundreds of thousands of distinct CDR3 sequences, 19% seen only once; the top ten take more than 13%. The germline V gene has CDR1 LNHDA and CDR2 SQIVND (reference sequence). CDR3 size: 13 residues. Trimming shortened V by 0 bases and J by 7 bases, and 6 bases separated the two germline ends. The J gene is TRBJ2-2, the V gene TRBV19; D is uncertain. The material was PBMCs, obtained 15 days after the yellow fever booster vaccination. This receptor was identified in a man aged 25 to 40 who received the YFV17D yellow fever vaccine. The CDR3 coding sequence is TGTGCCAGTAGTATAGATAAAGGCGGGGAGCTGTTTTTT. Translating gives CASSIDKGGELFF. Drawing the rest from reference TRBV19 and TRBJ2-2, the complete variable domain is DGGITQSPKYLFRKEGQNVTLSCEQNLNHDAMYWYRQDPGQGLRLIYYSQIVNDFQKGDIAEGYSVSREKKESFPLTVTSAQKNPTAFYLCASSIDKGGELFFGEGSRLTVL.